The rows below give T cell receptor beta chains drawn from one sample of a study of T-cell reconstitution after alpha-beta-depleted transplantation in children. Each CDR3 protein gets one entry after TCRdb re-called the PCR reads with MiXCR. This sample has over 200,000 distinct CDR3 sequences, with 17% found just once. Source: PBMCs, mostly from graft donor cells, taken 360 days after TCRalphabeta/CD19-depleted stem cell transplant. The receptors come from a male patient between 2 and 9 years old who had a stem cell transplant for acute lymphoblastic leukemia, so the T cells may come from the graft donor. CDR3s include the opening cysteine and the closing phenylalanine or tryptophan. The D gene is left open where the match is weak. Where a row states a size, it is once, few, many or the class of an expanded clone; other rows omit it.

V,D,size,J,CDR3,DNA
TRBV7-9,TRBD2,medium-sized,TRBJ2-5,CASSPTSGDQETQYF,TGTGCCAGCAGCCCGACTAGCGGGGACCAAGAGACCCAGTACTTC
TRBV5-1,-,few,TRBJ2-7,CASSSVWDKYLDEQYF,TGCGCCAGCAGCTCCGTTTGGGACAAGTATCTGGACGAGCAGTACTTC
TRBV5-1,-,-,TRBJ1-5,CASSLGGSSNQPQHF,TGCGCCAGCAGCTTGGGGGGGTCCAGCAATCAGCCCCAGCATTTT
TRBV23-1,-,-,TRBJ2-7,CASSQRDNSYEQYF,TGCGCCAGCAGTCAAAGGGACAACTCCTACGAGCAGTACTTC
TRBV4-3,-,few,TRBJ1-5,CASSQITGRGVTQHF,TGCGCCAGCAGCCAAATTACAGGCCGGGGCGTGACCCAGCATTTT
TRBV12-3/TRBV12-4,TRBD1,few,TRBJ1-5,CASSFGQGTASNQPQHF,TGTGCCAGCAGTTTTGGACAGGGGACAGCGAGCAATCAGCCCCAGCATTTT
TRBV9,TRBD2,few,TRBJ2-1,CASSERGVRNEQFF,TGTGCCAGCAGCGAGCGGGGGGTGAGGAATGAGCAGTTCTTC
TRBV12-3/TRBV12-4,-,many,TRBJ1-2,CASSSGRWGGNYGYTF,TGTGCCAGCAGTTCAGGTCGTTGGGGGGGCAACTATGGCTACACCTTC
TRBV30,-,few,TRBJ1-1,CAWRFTGNEAFF,TGTGCCTGGAGGTTTACAGGGAATGAAGCTTTCTTT
TRBV16,-,-,TRBJ2-1,CASSLNWGGTEQFF,TGTGCCAGCAGCCTCAATTGGGGCGGTACGGAGCAGTTCTTC
TRBV6-5,TRBD2,-,TRBJ2-5,CASSTLGGVEETQYF,TGTGCCAGCAGTACTTTGGGAGGGGTAGAGGAGACCCAGTACTTC
TRBV5-1,TRBD1,-,TRBJ1-2,CASSLAGQKINYGYTF,TGCGCCAGCAGCTTGGCGGGACAGAAAATTAACTATGGCTACACCTTC
TRBV29-1,-,few,TRBJ2-1,CSALDYNEQFF,TGCAGCGCCCTAGACTACAATGAGCAGTTCTTC
TRBV4-3,TRBD1,few,TRBJ2-7,CASSEGQQVGYEQYF,TGCGCCAGCAGCGAGGGACAGCAGGTAGGCTACGAGCAGTACTTC
TRBV7-8,TRBD1,-,TRBJ2-5,CASSLVGTVVETQYF,TGTGCCAGCAGCTTAGTGGGGACAGTCGTGGAGACCCAGTACTTC